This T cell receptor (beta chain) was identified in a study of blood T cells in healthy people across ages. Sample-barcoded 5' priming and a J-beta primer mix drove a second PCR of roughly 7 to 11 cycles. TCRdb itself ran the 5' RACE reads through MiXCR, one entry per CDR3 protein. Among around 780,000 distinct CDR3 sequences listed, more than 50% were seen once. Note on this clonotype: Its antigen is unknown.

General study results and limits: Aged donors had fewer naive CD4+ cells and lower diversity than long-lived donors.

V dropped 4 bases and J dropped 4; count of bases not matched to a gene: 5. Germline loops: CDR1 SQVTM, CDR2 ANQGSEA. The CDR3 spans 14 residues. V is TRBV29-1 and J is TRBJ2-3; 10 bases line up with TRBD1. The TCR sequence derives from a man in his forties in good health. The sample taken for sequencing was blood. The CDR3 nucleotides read TGCAGCGTTGGAATGACAGGGGGCGCAGATACGCAGTATTTT. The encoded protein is CSVGMTGGADTQYF.